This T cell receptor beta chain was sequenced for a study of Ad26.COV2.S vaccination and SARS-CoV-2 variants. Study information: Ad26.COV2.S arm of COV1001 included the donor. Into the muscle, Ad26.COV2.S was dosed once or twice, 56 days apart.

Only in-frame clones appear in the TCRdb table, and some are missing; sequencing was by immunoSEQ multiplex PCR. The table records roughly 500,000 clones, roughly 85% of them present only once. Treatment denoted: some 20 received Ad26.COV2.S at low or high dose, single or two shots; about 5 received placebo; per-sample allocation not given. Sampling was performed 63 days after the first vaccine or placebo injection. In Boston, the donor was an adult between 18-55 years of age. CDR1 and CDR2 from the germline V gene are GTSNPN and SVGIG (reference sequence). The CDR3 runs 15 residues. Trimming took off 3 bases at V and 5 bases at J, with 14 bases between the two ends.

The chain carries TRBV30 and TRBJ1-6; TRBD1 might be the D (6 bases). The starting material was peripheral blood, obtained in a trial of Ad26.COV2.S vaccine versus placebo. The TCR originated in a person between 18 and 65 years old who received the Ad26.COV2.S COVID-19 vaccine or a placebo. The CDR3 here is CAWRNRQGNNSPLHF. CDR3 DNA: TGTGCCTGGAGAAATAGGCAGGGGAATAATTCACCCCTCCACTTT.